The entry below gives a single T cell receptor (beta chain) sequence along with its context. What it recognizes is unknown. Assay used: immunoSEQ multiplex PCR; TCRdb lists only in-frame clones, some missing. The repertoire consists of more than 35,000 clones, with roughly 86% occurring once and the leading ten covering 2.4%. This entry is derived from a study of OX40 agonist ivuxolimab in advanced cancers. Broader study findings: Partial responders receiving 0.1-3.0 mg/kg showed among the lowest clonal expansion. Relative to CD4+, CD8+ T cells held more expanded clones on average. Within 6 weeks, CD4+ and CD8+ blood T cells expanded clonally at 0.1 to 3.0 mg/kg.

There are 17 residues in the CDR3. Germline lookup yields CDR1 SGHDT and CDR2 YYEEEE. Trimming removed 1 base from V and 0 bases from J; junction bases left unmatched: 7. Sequencing was performed on CD4+ or CD8+ T cells sorted from blood, taken in a trial of the OX40 agonist ivuxolimab. This TCR derives from an adult with an advanced solid tumor such as melanoma, head and neck, liver or kidney cancer. The chain links TRBV5-6 to TRBJ2-7; 10 bases agree with TRBD2. The CDR3 region is CASSLFLAGVGSYEQYF. DNA for the CDR3: TGTGCCAGCAGCTTGTTCCTAGCGGGGGTGGGCTCCTACGAGCAGTACTTC.